This T cell receptor (beta chain) was sequenced in a study of a mutant IDH1 vaccine in newly diagnosed glioma. This sample's time point: baseline, week 1 (first vaccination visit). Treatment denoted: pre-vaccination baseline after standard-of-care therapy. The CDR3 is 16 amino acids. V lost 3 bases and J 6 bases, leaving 21 bases between the germline ends. Germline V CDR1 and CDR2: SGHTA, FQGNSA. This table comes from immunoSEQ multiplex PCR, and its TCRdb copy is limited to in-frame clones, with some not included. The data contain around 15,000 clones, more than 65% of them singletons. The chain couples TRBV7-2 to TRBJ2-7, with D unresolved. The sequence was obtained from a man between 35 and 55 years old with glioma. The sequenced sample was PBMCs, obtained from a glioma patient treated with radiotherapy, temozolomide or both. The CDR3 DNA reads as TGTGCCAGCAGCTTTTCACACAGCTCCCCGCTCCTCGAGCAGTACTTC. This codes for CASSFSHSSPLLEQYF.